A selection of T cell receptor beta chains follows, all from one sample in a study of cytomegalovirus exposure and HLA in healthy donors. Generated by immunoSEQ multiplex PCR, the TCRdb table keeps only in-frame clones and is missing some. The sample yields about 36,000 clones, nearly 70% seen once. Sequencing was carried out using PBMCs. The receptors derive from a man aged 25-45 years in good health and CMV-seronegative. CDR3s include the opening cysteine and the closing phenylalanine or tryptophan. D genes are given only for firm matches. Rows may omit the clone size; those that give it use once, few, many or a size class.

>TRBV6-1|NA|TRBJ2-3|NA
CASSELVQRADTQYF
TGTGCCAGCAGTGAACTAGTCCAGCGAGCAGATACGCAGTATTTT
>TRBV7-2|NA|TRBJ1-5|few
CASSKDNNQPQHF
TGTGCCAGCAGCAAGGACAACAATCAGCCCCAGCATTTT
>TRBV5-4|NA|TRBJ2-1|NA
CASSSGGVDEQFF
TGTGCCAGCAGCTCGGGCGGGGTAGATGAGCAGTTCTTC
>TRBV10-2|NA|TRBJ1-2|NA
CASSEIENRVMDGYTF
TGCGCCAGCAGTGAGATTGAGAACAGGGTAATGGATGGCTACACCTTC
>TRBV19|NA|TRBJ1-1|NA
CASSPQAGTEAFF
TGTGCCAGTAGTCCCCAGGCCGGCACTGAAGCTTTCTTT
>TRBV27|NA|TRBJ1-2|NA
CASSSLNTYGYTF
TGTGCCAGCAGTTCCTTAAACACCTATGGCTACACCTTC
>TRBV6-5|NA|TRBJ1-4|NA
CASRLTLTENEKLFF
TGTGCCAGCAGACTGACACTTACCGAAAATGAAAAACTGTTTTTT
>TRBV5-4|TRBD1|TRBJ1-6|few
CASSQTGGSPLHF
TGTGCCAGCAGCCAGACAGGGGGATCACCCCTCCACTTT
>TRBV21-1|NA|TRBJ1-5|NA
CADPLTPQGNSNQPQHF
TGTGCCGACCCACTAACCCCCCAGGGGAATAGCAATCAGCCCCAGCATTTT
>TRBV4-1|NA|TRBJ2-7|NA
CASSLQPGYEQYF
TGCGCCAGCAGCCTACAACCGGGCTACGAGCAGTACTTC
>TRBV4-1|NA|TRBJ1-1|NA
CASSQEYGEAEAFF
TGCGCCAGCAGCCAAGAGTACGGGGAAGCTGAAGCTTTCTTT
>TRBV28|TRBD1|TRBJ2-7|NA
CASRDRGHEQYF
TGTGCCAGCCGGGACAGGGGTCACGAGCAGTACTTC
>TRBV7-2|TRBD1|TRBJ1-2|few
CASSLPDRVYTF
TGTGCCAGCAGCTTACCGGACAGGGTCTACACCTTC
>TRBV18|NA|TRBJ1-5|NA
CASSPRSAGLDQPQHF
TGTGCCAGCTCACCAAGATCGGCAGGGCTCGATCAGCCCCAGCATTTT
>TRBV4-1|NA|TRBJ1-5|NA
CASSQDIQALSNQPQHF
TGCGCCAGCAGCCAAGATATTCAGGCCCTTAGCAATCAGCCCCAGCATTTT
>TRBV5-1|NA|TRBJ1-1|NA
CASSLAGGTMNTEAFF
TGCGCCAGCAGCTTGGCCGGAGGGACCATGAACACTGAAGCTTTCTTT
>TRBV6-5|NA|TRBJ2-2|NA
CASSLLTGRTGELFF
TGTGCCAGCAGCTTACTGACAGGGAGGACCGGGGAGCTGTTTTTT
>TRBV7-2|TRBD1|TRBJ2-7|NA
CASSSISGTGGLEQYF
TGTGCCAGCAGCTCAATCTCCGGGACAGGGGGTCTCGAGCAGTACTTC
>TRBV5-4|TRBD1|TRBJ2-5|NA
CASSSGTGDLKTQYF
TGTGCCAGCAGCTCCGGGACAGGGGATCTTAAGACCCAGTACTTC
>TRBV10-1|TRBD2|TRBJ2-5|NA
CASTQRPGLETQAQYF
TGCGCCAGCACCCAAAGACCGGGACTAGAGACCCAGGCCCAGTACTTC
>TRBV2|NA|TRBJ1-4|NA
CASGSHEKLFF
TGTGCCAGCGGGAGTCACGAAAAACTGTTTTTT
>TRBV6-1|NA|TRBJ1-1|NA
CASTPDTLNTEAFF
TGTGCCAGCACCCCGGACACCTTGAACACTGAAGCTTTCTTT
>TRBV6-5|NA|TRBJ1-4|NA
CASSYGQGSEKLFF
TGTGCCAGCAGTTACGGGCAGGGTTCAGAAAAACTGTTTTTT
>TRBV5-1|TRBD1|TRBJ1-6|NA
CASSSGQGNSPLHF
TGCGCCAGCAGCTCCGGACAGGGGAATTCACCCCTCCACTTT
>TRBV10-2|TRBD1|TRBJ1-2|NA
CASRAGTGNYGYTF
TGCGCCAGCAGGGCCGGGACAGGCAACTATGGCTACACCTTC
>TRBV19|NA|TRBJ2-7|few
CATRPQSTDEQYF
TGTGCCACCCGCCCTCAATCCACTGACGAGCAGTACTTC
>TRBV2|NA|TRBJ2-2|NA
CASSRGTSINPGELFF
TGTGCCAGCAGCAGGGGGACTAGTATAAACCCCGGGGAGCTGTTTTTT
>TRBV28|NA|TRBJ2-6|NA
CASSRQVFSGANVLTF
TGTGCCAGCAGCCGACAGGTTTTCTCTGGGGCCAACGTCCTGACTTTC
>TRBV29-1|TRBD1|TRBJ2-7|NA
CSVRDRASYEQYF
TGCAGCGTTCGGGACAGGGCCTCCTACGAGCAGTACTTC
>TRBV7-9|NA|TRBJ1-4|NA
CASSLPGSSNEKLFF
TGTGCCAGCAGCTTGCCAGGCAGTTCTAATGAAAAACTGTTTTTT
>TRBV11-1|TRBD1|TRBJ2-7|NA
CASSSTGGHSYEQYF
TGTGCCAGCAGCTCTACAGGGGGCCACTCCTACGAGCAGTACTTC
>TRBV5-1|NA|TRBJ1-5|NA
CASSLETGYSNQPQHF
TGCGCCAGCAGCTTGGAGACAGGATATAGCAATCAGCCCCAGCATTTT
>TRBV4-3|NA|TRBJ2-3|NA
CASSQDLAGATDTQYF
TGCGCCAGCAGCCAAGATCTTGCGGGGGCCACAGATACGCAGTATTTT
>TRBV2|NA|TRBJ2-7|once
CASTPGDTSYEQYF
TGTGCCAGCACCCCTGGGGACACCTCCTACGAGCAGTACTTC
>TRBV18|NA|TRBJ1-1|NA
CASSPPVQGMNTEAFF
TGTGCCAGCTCACCACCGGTGCAGGGGATGAACACTGAAGCTTTCTTT
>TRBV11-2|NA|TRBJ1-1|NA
CASSLGQGSYTEAFF
TGTGCCAGCAGCTTAGGTCAGGGAAGTTACACTGAAGCTTTCTTT
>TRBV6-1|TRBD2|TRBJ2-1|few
CASSEGLAGYNEQFF
TGTGCCAGCAGTGAAGGACTAGCGGGCTACAATGAGCAGTTCTTC
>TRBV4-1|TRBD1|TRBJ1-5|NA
CASSPSNRGSGNQPQHF
TGCGCCAGCAGCCCGTCGAACAGGGGATCGGGCAATCAGCCCCAGCATTTT
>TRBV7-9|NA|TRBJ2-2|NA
CASSSLANTGELFF
TGTGCCAGCAGCTCCCTAGCGAACACCGGGGAGCTGTTTTTT
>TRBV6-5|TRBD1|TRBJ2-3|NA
CASSQGTGGADTQYF
TGTGCCAGCAGTCAGGGGACAGGGGGAGCAGATACGCAGTATTTT
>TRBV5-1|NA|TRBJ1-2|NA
CASTPGGYGYTF
TGCGCCAGCACCCCTGGGGGGTATGGCTACACCTTC
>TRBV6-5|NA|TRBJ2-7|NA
CAVSATPYEQYF
TGTGCCGTCAGCGCGACCCCCTACGAGCAGTACTTC
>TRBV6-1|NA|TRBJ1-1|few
CASSEFGPGAFF
TGTGCCAGCAGTGAATTCGGGCCGGGGGCTTTCTTT